This TCR beta chain was identified in a study of CD8+CD57+ T cells in acquired aplastic anemia. Study summary: Yields of DNA that came from sorted CD4+ and CD8+ cells averaged 3.2 ug.

Individuals selected for sequencing had exhibited CD8+CD57+ cell expansion on flow cytometry. No therapy was given to patients before blood sampling. In the case of this clonotype: Antigen: not known.

This CDR3 spans 13 amino acids. Germline V lookup: CDR1 KGHDR, CDR2 SFDVKD. V lost 1 base and J lost 6, with 6 bases in between. For CDR3 and TCR beta VDJ profiling, genomic DNA was the template used. In TCRdb, the reads were re-called with MiXCR into one record per CDR3 protein. Of a few hundred thousand distinct CDR3 sequences in the sample, about half were seen once. Study-level findings and limits: Approximately 30 was the count of CD8+ CDR3 sequences that patients shared with controls.

The receptor comes from a human donor with aplastic anemia. Sequencing was performed on sorted CD4+, CD8+, or CD8+CD57+ T cells (not recorded which) from PBMCs. This chain links TRBV24-1 with TRBJ2-1; D not certain. The CDR3 loop reads CATSDLSINEQFF. The CDR3 DNA is TGTGCCACCAGTGATTTATCGATCAATGAGCAGTTCTTC.